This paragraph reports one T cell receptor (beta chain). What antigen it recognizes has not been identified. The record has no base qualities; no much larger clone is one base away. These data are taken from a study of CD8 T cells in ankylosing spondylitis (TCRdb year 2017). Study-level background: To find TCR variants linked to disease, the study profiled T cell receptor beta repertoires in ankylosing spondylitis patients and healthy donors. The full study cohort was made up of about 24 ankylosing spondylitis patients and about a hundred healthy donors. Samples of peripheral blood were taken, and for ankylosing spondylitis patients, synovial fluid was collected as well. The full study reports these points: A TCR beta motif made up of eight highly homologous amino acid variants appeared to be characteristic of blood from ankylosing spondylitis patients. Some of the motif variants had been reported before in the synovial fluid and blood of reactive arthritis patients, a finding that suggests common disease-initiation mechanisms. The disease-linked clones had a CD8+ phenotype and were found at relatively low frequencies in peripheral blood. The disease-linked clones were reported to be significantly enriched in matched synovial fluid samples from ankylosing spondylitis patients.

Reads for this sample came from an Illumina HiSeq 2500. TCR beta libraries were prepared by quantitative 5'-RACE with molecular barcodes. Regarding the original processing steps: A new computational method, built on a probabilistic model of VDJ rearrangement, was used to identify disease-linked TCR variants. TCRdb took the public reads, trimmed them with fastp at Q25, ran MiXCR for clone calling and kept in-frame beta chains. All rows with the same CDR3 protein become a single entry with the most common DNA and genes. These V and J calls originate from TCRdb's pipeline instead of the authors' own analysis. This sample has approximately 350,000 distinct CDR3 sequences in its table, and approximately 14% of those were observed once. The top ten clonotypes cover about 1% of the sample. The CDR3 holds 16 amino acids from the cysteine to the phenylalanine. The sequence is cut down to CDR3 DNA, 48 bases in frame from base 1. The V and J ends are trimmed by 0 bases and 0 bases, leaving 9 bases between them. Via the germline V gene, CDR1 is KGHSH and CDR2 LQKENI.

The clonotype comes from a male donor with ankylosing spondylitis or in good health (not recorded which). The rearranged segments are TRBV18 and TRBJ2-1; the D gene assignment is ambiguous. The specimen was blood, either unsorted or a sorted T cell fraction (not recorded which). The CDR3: CASSPPKYSSYNEQFF. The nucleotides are TGTGCCAGCTCACCACCGAAGTACAGCTCCTACAATGAGCAGTTCTTC.